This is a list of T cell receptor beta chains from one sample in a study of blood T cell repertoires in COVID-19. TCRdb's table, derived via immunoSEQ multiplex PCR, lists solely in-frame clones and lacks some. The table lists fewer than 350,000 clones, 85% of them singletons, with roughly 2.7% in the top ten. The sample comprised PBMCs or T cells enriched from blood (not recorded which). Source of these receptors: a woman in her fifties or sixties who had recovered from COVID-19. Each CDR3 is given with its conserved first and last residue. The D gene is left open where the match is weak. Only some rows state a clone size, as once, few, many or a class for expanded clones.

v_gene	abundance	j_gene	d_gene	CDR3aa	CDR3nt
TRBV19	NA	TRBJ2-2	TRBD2	CASSLGTSGGGELFF	TGTGCCAGTAGCCTCGGGACTAGCGGTGGCGGGGAGCTGTTTTTT
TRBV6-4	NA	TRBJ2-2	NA	CASSPGGLDTGELFF	TGTGCCAGCTCCCCCGGGGGTTTGGACACCGGGGAGCTGTTTTTT
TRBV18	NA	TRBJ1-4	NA	CASSPNARAEGANEKLFF	TGTGCCAGCTCACCAAATGCCCGGGCCGAGGGAGCTAATGAAAAACTGTTTTTT
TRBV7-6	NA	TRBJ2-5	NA	CASSLSSPHFRAETQYF	TGTGCCAGCAGCCTTAGTAGCCCCCACTTTCGTGCGGAGACCCAGTACTTC
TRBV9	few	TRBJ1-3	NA	CASSGSGRAGNTIYF	TGTGCCAGCAGCGGTTCAGGGAGGGCTGGAAACACCATATATTTT
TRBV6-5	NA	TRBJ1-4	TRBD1	CASSYRDSINEKLFF	TGTGCCAGCAGCTACCGGGACAGCATTAATGAAAAACTGTTTTTT
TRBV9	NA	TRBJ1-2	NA	CASSMTGPYGYTF	TGTGCCAGCAGCATGACAGGTCCCTATGGCTACACCTTC
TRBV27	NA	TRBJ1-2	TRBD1	CASSSSTGEGGYTF	TGTGCCAGCAGTTCGTCGACAGGGGAAGGGGGCTACACCTTC
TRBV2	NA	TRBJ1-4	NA	CASSVTAGEKKLFF	TGTGCCAGCAGCGTCACGGCAGGGGAGAAAAAACTGTTTTTT
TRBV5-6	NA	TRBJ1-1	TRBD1	CASSLYTGVTEAFF	TGTGCCAGCAGCTTGTACACAGGGGTTACTGAAGCTTTCTTT
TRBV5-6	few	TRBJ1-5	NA	CASSLGNAGWRNQPQHF	TGTGCCAGCAGCTTGGGCAACGCAGGGTGGCGCAATCAGCCCCAGCATTTT
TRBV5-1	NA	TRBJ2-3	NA	CASSWGPGDTQYF	TGCGCCAGCAGCTGGGGGCCTGGGGATACGCAGTATTTT